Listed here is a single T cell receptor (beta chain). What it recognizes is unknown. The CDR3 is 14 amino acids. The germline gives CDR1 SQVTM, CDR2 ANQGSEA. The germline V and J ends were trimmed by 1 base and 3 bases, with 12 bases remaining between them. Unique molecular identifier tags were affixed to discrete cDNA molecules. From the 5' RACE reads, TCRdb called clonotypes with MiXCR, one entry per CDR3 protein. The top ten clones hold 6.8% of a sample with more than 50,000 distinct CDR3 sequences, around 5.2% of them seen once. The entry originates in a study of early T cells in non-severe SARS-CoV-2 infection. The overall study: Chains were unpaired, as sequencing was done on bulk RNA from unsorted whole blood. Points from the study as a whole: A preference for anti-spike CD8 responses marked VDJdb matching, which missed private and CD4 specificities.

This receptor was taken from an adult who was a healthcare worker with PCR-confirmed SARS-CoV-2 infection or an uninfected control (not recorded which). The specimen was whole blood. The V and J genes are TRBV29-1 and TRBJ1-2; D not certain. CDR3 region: CSVEAPGTDYGYTF. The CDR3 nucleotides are TGCAGCGTTGAAGCCCCGGGAACCGACTATGGCTACACCTTC.